This TCR beta chain is from a study of early T cells in non-severe SARS-CoV-2 infection. Study as a whole: The sequenced material was bulk RNA from unsorted whole blood, and its chains were unpaired.

TCRdb called the 5' RACE reads again in MiXCR, with one record for every CDR3 protein. The table lists fewer than 30,000 distinct CDR3 sequences, around 4% of them singletons. Trimming took 8 bases from V and 6 from J, leaving 26 bases between them. There are 17 residues in the CDR3. In this sample, this clonotype turned up many times. The receptor was derived from an adult who was a healthcare worker with PCR-confirmed SARS-CoV-2 infection or an uninfected control (not recorded which). The sample taken for sequencing was whole blood. The V and J genes are TRBV12-3 or TRBV12-4 and TRBJ2-1; the D gene is possibly TRBD2 (5 bases). The CDR3 DNA follows: TGTGCCAGCGCCCCCTCCCTAGGACTCCCAGAGGCCAATGAGCAGTTCTTC. The encoded protein is CASAPSLGLPEANEQFF.